The 11 T cell receptor beta chains below all came from one sample that was sequenced in a study of blood T cell repertoires in COVID-19. Method: immunoSEQ multiplex PCR; TCRdb's copy keeps in-frame clones and lacks some. This table holds a few hundred thousand clones, just under 90% found once. Material: PBMCs or T cells enriched from blood (not recorded which). All receptors derive from a woman in her fifties or sixties who had recovered from COVID-19.

The chain uses TRBV5-8 and TRBJ1-1, with no clear D. Per the germline V gene, CDR1 is SGHTS and CDR2 is YDEGEE. The CDR3 contains 13 residues. Trimming removed 1 base at V and 11 bases at J, with 15 bases between. DNA for the CDR3: TGTGCCAGCAGCTTGTCCGTCCGACTGGCCGCTTTCTTT. Its translation is CASSLSVRLAAFF. The whole variable domain, filled in from reference TRBV5-8 and TRBJ1-1, reads EAGVTQSPTHLIKTRGQQATLRCSPISGHTSVYWYQQALGLGLQFLLWYDEGEERNRGNFPPRFSGRQFPNYSSELNVNALELEDSALYLCASSLSVRLAAFFGQGTRLTVV.

The gene calls are TRBV2 and TRBJ1-1; tentative D call: TRBD1 (5 bases). The CDR3 covers 11 residues. Trimming removed 7 bases at V and 9 bases at J, with 12 bases between. In germline, CDR1 is SNHLY, CDR2 FYNNEI. CDR3: CASMLGPQAFF. The CDR3 DNA is TGTGCCAGCATGCTGGGGCCCCAAGCTTTCTTT.

For this clone: This sample includes further DNA sequences coding for the same CDR3. This chain uses TRBV18 with TRBJ1-1; D not certain. The V end lost 3 bases, the J end lost 0 bases, and 5 bases lay between the germline ends. Germline assignment: CDR1 KGHSH and CDR2 LQKENI. This CDR3 spans 13 amino acids. CDR3 bases: TGTGCCAGCTCACCGTCGGTGAACACTGAAGCTTTCTTT. Its translation: CASSPSVNTEAFF.

Comments on this clone: An end of the junction does not agree with germline; a read error may underlie this. V is TRBV19 and J is TRBJ1-5, with D possibly TRBD1 on 5 matching bases. CDR3 length: 13 residues. CDR1 and CDR2 (germline): LNHDA, SQIVND (reference sequence). CDR3 protein: CASSFSSSVGEAF. In DNA, the CDR3 is TGTGCCAGTAGTTTTTCTTCCAGCGTGGGGGAGGCATTT. Together with reference TRBV19 and TRBJ1-5, the CDR3 gives the full variable domain: DGGITQSPKYLFRKEGQNVTLSCEQNLNHDAMYWYRQDPGQGLRLIYYSQIVNDFQKGDIAEGYSVSREKKESFPLTVTSAQKNPTAFYLCASSFSSSVGEAFGDGTRLSIL.

The chain recombines TRBV5-1 with TRBJ1-1; D is unresolved. The CDR3 has 12 amino acids. V shed 2 bases and J shed 3 bases, with 5 bases lying between them. Germline assignment: CDR1 SGHRS and CDR2 YFSETQ. Written as DNA, the CDR3 is TGCGCCAGCAGCTTCGGGGACACTGAAGCTTTCTTT. It translates to CASSFGDTEAFF.

In the case of this clone: The sample holds other DNA sequences that translate to the same CDR3. V gene TRBV18 combines with J gene TRBJ1-2; a weak D match, TRBD1 (6 bases). Germline CDR1 reads KGHSH; CDR2 reads LQKENI. V lost 3 bases, J lost 3 bases, and 8 bases lay in between. This CDR3 has 13 amino acids. Here the CDR3 DNA reads TGTGCCAGCTCACCGGGGGCGGACTATGGCTACACCTTC. Translated, it gives CASSPGADYGYTF.

This clone was detected once. The chain is built from TRBV19 and TRBJ2-3; 12 bases are shared with TRBD2. Germline V gives CDR1 LNHDA, CDR2 SQIVND (reference sequence). The ends lost 5 bases at V and 2 bases at J; junction bases unmatched: 8. The CDR3 is 17 residues long. The CDR3 sequence is CASSLLRLAGDTDTQYF. CDR3 DNA sequence: TGTGCCAGTAGTCTTCTCCGACTAGCGGGGGACACAGATACGCAGTATTTT. Full variable domain (remainder filled in from reference TRBV19 and TRBJ2-3): DGGITQSPKYLFRKEGQNVTLSCEQNLNHDAMYWYRQDPGQGLRLIYYSQIVNDFQKGDIAEGYSVSREKKESFPLTVTSAQKNPTAFYLCASSLLRLAGDTDTQYFGPGTRLTVL.

The rearrangement uses TRBV30 and TRBJ1-6; perhaps TRBD1 as D (5 bases). The CDR3 is 14 residues long. The germline V gene has CDR1 GTSNPN and CDR2 SVGIG (reference sequence). Trimming removed 4 bases from V and 7 bases from J, with 14 bases in between. CDR3 amino acids: CAWTAMDTNSPLHF. The CDR3 DNA is TGTGCCTGGACCGCCATGGACACAAATTCACCCCTCCACTTT.

This clone has more than one count but fewer than ten. The chain joins TRBV28 to TRBJ1-2; TRBD1 aligns across 7 bases. The CDR3 sequence is 13 residues long. Germline CDR1 and CDR2: MDHEN and SYDVKM. Losses at the gene ends were 5 bases for V and 5 bases for J; bases not matched to a gene: 5. CDR3 amino acids: CASSQTGTYGYTF. The CDR3 DNA reads as TGTGCCAGCAGTCAGACAGGGACTTATGGCTACACCTTC.

This rearrangement joins TRBV5-1 to TRBJ2-4, with 10 bases matching TRBD1. CDR3 length: 20 residues. The germline gives CDR1 SGHRS, CDR2 YFSETQ. Losses at the gene ends were 4 bases for V and 2 bases for J; bases not matched to a gene: 18. DNA of the CDR3: TGCGCCAGCAGCCTGAGGACAGGGGGAAGTGGCGACACCTCCAAAAACATTCAGTACTTC. This gives the protein CASSLRTGGSGDTSKNIQYF.

The genes are TRBV11-2 and TRBJ2-3; 9 bases fit TRBD2. The length of the CDR3 is 15 residues. Germline V gene data show CDR1 as SGHAT and CDR2 as FQNNGV. Unmatched junction bases numbered 6, after V lost 3 bases and J lost 5 bases. The CDR3 region is CASSFGAGGIDTQYF. As DNA, the CDR3 is TGTGCCAGCAGCTTTGGAGCGGGGGGAATAGATACGCAGTATTTT.